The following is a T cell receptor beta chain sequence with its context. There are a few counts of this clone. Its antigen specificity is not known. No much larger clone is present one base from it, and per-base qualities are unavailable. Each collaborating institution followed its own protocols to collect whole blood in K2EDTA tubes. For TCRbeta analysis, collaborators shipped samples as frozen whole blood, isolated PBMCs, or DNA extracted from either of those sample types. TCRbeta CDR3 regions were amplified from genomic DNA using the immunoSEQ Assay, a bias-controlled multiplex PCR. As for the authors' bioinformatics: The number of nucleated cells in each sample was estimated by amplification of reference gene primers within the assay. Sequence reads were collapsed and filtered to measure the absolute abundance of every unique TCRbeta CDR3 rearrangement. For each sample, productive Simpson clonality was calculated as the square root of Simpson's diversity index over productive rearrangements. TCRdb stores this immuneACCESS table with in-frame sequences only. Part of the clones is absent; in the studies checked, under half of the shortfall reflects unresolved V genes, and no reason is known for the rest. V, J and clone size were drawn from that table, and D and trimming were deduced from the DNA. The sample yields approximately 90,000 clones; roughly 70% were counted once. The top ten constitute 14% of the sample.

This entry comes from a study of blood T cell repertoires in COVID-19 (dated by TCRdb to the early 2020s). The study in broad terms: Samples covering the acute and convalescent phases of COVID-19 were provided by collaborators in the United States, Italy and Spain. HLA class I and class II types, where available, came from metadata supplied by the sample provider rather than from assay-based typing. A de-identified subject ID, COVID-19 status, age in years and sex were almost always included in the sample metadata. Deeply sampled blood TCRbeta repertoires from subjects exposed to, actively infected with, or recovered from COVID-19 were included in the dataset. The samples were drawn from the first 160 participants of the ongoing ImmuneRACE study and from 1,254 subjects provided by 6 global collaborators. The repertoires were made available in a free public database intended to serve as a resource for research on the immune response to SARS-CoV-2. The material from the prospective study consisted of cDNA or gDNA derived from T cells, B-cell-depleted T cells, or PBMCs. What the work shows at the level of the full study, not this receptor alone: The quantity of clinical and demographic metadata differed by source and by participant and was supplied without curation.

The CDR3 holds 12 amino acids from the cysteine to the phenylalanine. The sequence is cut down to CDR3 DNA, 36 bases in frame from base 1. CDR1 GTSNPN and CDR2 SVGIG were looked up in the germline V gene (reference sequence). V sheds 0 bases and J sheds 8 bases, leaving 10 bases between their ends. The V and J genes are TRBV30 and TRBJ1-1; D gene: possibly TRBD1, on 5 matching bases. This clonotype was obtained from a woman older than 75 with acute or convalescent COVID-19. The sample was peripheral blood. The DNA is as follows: TGTGCCTGGAGTGTACAATGGGGCGAAGCTTTCTTT. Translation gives CAWSVQWGEAFF.